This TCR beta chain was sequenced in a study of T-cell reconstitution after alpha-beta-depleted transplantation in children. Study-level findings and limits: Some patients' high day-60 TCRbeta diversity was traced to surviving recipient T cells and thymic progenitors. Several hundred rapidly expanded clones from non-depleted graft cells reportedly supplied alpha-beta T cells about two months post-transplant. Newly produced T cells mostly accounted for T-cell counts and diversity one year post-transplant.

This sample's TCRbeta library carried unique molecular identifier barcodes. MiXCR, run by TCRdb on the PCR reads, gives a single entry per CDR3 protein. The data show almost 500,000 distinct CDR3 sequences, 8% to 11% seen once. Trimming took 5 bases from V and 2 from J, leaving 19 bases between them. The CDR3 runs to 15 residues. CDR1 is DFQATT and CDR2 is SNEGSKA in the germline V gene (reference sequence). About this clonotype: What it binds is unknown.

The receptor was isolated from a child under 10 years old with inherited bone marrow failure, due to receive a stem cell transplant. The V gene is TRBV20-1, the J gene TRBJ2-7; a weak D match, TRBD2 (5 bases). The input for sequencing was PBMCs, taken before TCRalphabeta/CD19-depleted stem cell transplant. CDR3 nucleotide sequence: TGCAGTGCTTCCTACGGAGGCGTTCCCGCCTACGAGCAGTACTTC. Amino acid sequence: CSASYGGVPAYEQYF.